These 5 T cell receptor beta chains were all obtained from the same sample, sequenced in a study of blood T cell repertoires in COVID-19. Assay: immunoSEQ multiplex PCR; the TCRdb copy retains only in-frame clones and omits some. The sample includes under 250,000 clones, approximately 85% of them seen just once. Material: peripheral blood. These receptors were obtained from a man of 80 years or more with acute or convalescent COVID-19.

The CDR3 DNA follows: TGCGCCAGCCGGTCTGCGAGCTCCTACGAGCAGTACTTC. It codes for CASRSASSYEQYF. The chain recombines TRBV5-1 with TRBJ2-7, with no clear D. The germline V gene has CDR1 SGHRS and CDR2 YFSETQ. The CDR3 has 13 residues. V was clipped by 7 bases and J by 0 bases, with 11 bases between them.

The chain uses TRBV3-1 (or the pseudogene TRBV3-2) and TRBJ2-5; 10 bases fit TRBD1. This CDR3 contains 15 residues. Unmatched junction bases numbered 6, after V lost 4 bases and J lost 4 bases. Germline values: CDR1 LGHDT, CDR2 YNNKEL (reference sequence). This CDR3 is CASSRGQGILETQYF. In DNA form, the CDR3 reads TGTGCCAGCAGCCGGGGACAGGGGATTTTAGAGACCCAGTACTTC.

Details on this clone: Other nucleotide sequences in the sample specify the same CDR3. The chain uses TRBV7-9 and TRBJ1-6, with 7 bases that match TRBD1. The CDR3 length is 15 residues. The V gene's germline CDR1 is SEHNR and CDR2 FQNEAQ (reference sequence). With 1 base clipped from V and 5 bases from J, the junction kept 2 bases outside the gene matches. The CDR3 DNA sequence: TGTGCCAGCAGCTTAGGAGGGACAGATAATTCACCCCTCCACTTT. Residues: CASSLGGTDNSPLHF.

V and J are TRBV7-8 and TRBJ2-7, with TRBD2 as a possible D gene (7 bases). Trimming removed 4 bases at V and 7 bases at J, with 20 bases between. Germline loops: CDR1 SGHVS, CDR2 FQNEAQ. The CDR3 is 15 amino acids. The CDR3: CASSSFAGAEGEQYF. The CDR3 coding sequence is TGTGCCAGCAGCTCTTTCGCGGGGGCCGAGGGGGAGCAGTACTTC.

The gene calls are TRBV7-2 and TRBJ1-2; TRBD1 is a possible D gene (6 bases). Trimming pared 5 bases from V and 0 bases from J, leaving 19 bases between. Germline V gene sequence: CDR1 SGHTA, CDR2 FQGNSA. The CDR3 length is 17 residues. In DNA, the CDR3 is TGTGCCAGCAGCATAAGTCGGACAGCGAGAGCTAACTATGGCTACACCTTC. It specifies CASSISRTARANYGYTF.